This TCR beta chain was sequenced in a study of shared clonotypes between healthy human individuals (dated by TCRdb to the early 2020s). For context, the study as a whole: The cohort included a few men and a couple of women between 18 and 49 years of age. For each donor, three plates each were used for CD4 naive and CD4 memory, two plates were used for CD8 naive, and one plate was used for CD8 memory. Blood TCR repertoires of a handful of healthy adults were deeply sequenced to estimate repertoire size and the extent of clonotype sharing between individuals. To increase sequencing depth and limit assay-specific biases, different laboratories used diverse techniques to prepare libraries and sequence TCR repertoires. Each donor's leukapheresis produced roughly between roughly 0.85 and 9 billion PBMCs. Overall results and qualifications from the work: The genetic and exposure-history diversity represented was limited by the small number of donors. Compared with non-shared clonotypes, clonotypes shared by all four sorted-subset donors had higher generation probabilities. Only blood was sampled, and tissue TCR repertoires likely differ from those in blood. Even with the large sequencing depth, rarefaction of the sorted-subset datasets indicated that sequencing was incomplete. Based on pairwise subsampling, the degree of clonotype sharing among donors was expected to be affected by sequencing depth. Naive subsets generally had larger estimated clonotype richness than memory subsets did. Across a few donors, about 5% of naive CD4, more than 3% of naive CD8, roughly 2.3% of memory CD4, and 0.3% to 0.45% of memory CD8 clonotypes were shared.

The donors were healthy, HIV-negative adults who had no recently reported acute infections or vaccinations. Only Caucasian adults living in Nashville, Tennessee, USA were represented among the donors. CD4+ T cells were enriched by magnetic negative selection, after which naive cells were positively selected on CD45RA and the negative fraction was taken as the memory subset. Blood was collected by leukapheresis, and PBMCs were isolated by Ficoll-Histopaque density gradient centrifugation and then cryopreserved in liquid nitrogen vapor phase. Purity and quantity of every magnetically sorted T cell population were checked by analytical flow cytometry. Each sorted fraction had its genomic DNA isolated and then quantified by UV absorbance on a Nanodrop 2000c. Using the deep immunoSEQ assay, TCR CDR3 regions were amplified from genomic DNA by multiplex PCR. For each cell subset, the extracted genomic DNA was distributed evenly across all wells of several immunoSEQ 96-well plates, and each plate served as one replicate. Each replicate PCR for sorted subsets received about 0.2 ug genomic DNA, equal to roughly 30,000 T cell genomes. The purified libraries were quantified using a Qubit 3.0 fluorometer, sized with a Bioanalyzer 2100, and then quantified again using the KAPA Library Quantification kit. A separate single-read 150-cycle Illumina NextSeq 550 flow cell was used to sequence each immunoSEQ 96-well plate. The authors' pipeline ran thus. Because the immunoSEQ output included only junctional sequences and no quality scores, the filtering could not be the same as the filtering used for full-length reads. Sequences were annotated with PyIR, a Python wrapper for IgBLAST v1.9, and V/J genes and CDR3 were assigned using IMGT germline references. Any read was removed if the V/J assignment was weak (E-value above 1e-6), the CDR3 was missing, or the read contained stop codons, out-of-frame junctions, or ambiguous translated residues. V3J clonotypes were defined as sequences sharing the same inferred V gene, J gene, and CDR3 amino acid sequence. Percentage overlap between repertoires was calculated by dividing the number of shared unique clonotypes by the size of the smaller repertoire. Repertoire richness was assessed with RTK rarefaction, the Chao1 estimator, and Recon v2.1 estimates of unobserved clonotypes. Generation probabilities were computed with OLGA for all TCRbeta clonotypes obtained by the gDNA method from several donors. Drawn from immuneACCESS, this table holds only the in-frame rearrangements with V and J called that TCRdb kept. Clones are partly lost; checked studies trace under half to an unresolved V gene and leave the rest unexplained. From that table come the V and J calls and clone size; the DNA was used to work out D and trimming. Within this sample are about 2.4 million clones, with 90% to 95% of them counted one time only. The top ten constitute around 0.4% of the sample.

As encoded in the germline V gene, CDR1 is SGHTA while CDR2 is FQGNSA. The CDR3 goes from the cysteine to the phenylalanine over 13 residues. Kept here is only the CDR3 DNA, which spans 39 bases and is read in frame from base 1. The germline V end is reduced by 11 bases and the J end by 4 bases; junction bases left unmatched: 10. Comment on this clone: The target of this receptor is not known. No qualities accompany the bases; no much larger clone lies one base away.

The sequence derives from a young man in good health. Some clones in this sample may be carry-over from other donors' samples. The sample taken for sequencing was naive CD4+ T cells from PBMCs. Explained via the paper, the cell subset or site label denotes: CD45RA+ positively selected. The chain is assembled from TRBV7-2 and TRBJ1-2; 7 of the junction bases match TRBD1. The CDR3 sequence is CASPGTATYGYTF. The nucleotide sequence is given as TGTGCCTCCCCGGGGACAGCTACCTATGGCTACACCTTC.